This TCR beta chain was captured by sequencing in a study of T cells in tumors and immune-related adverse events. TCRdb keeps only in-frame clones here, not all; method: immunoSEQ multiplex PCR. Among about 22,000 clones, around 90% were seen once, and the ten largest hold over 1.3%. With 4 bases removed from V and 10 bases from J, the gap between germline ends came to 16 bases. The CDR3 extends over 13 amino acids. CDR1 and CDR2 (germline): MGHRA, YSYEKL. Sequences were derived from lymph node tissue, sampled from a patient treated with anti-PD-1 therapy. V usage is TRBV4-1 and J usage is TRBJ1-1; no clear D gene. The receptor was derived from a female donor with metastatic renal cell carcinoma. The CDR3 loop is CASSLSWGGRAFF. DNA for the CDR3: TGCGCCAGCAGCCTATCCTGGGGAGGACGAGCTTTCTTT.